One and the same sample provided the 5 T cell receptor beta chains below, sequenced in a study of blood T cells in healthy people across ages. The use of a sample-barcoded 5' primer and a J-beta primer mix characterized a second PCR of about 6 to 11 cycles. TCRdb re-called the 5' RACE reads with MiXCR, one entry per CDR3 protein. Of 800,000 to 950,000 distinct CDR3 sequences listed, about 37% are singletons. The sample comprised blood. The receptors derive from a man younger than 30 in good health.

The V and J genes are TRBV28 and TRBJ2-3; D is ambiguous. The CDR3 has 14 residues. The germline V and J ends were trimmed by 8 bases and 0 bases, with 12 bases remaining between them. Germline CDR1 and CDR2: MDHEN and SYDVKM. CDR3 in DNA: TGTGCCAGCCTTACCCCGGACAGCACAGATACGCAGTATTTT. Translating it yields CASLTPDSTDTQYF. Based on the CDR3 plus reference TRBV28 and TRBJ2-3, the full variable domain is DVKVTQSSRYLVKRTGEKVFLECVQDMDHENMFWYRQDPGLGLRLIYFSYDVKMKEKGDIPEGYSVSREKKERFSLILESASTNQTSMYLCASLTPDSTDTQYFGPGTRLTVL.

CDR3 nucleotide sequence: TGTGCCAGCAGCGACACCGATATGGGCATCGGGTACTTC. Translating it yields CASSDTDMGIGYF. The chain carries TRBV7-2 and TRBJ2-7, with no clear D. Trimming shortened V by 5 bases and J by 12 bases, and 20 bases separated the two germline ends. Germline loops: CDR1 SGHTA, CDR2 FQGNSA. This CDR3 contains 13 residues. The variable domain in full, with the rest retrieved from reference TRBV7-2 and TRBJ2-7, is GAGVSQSPSNKVTEKGKDVELRCDPISGHTALYWYRQSLGQGLEFLIYFQGNSAPDKSGLPSDRFSAERTGGSVSTLTIQRTQQEDSAVYLCASSDTDMGIGYFGPGTRLTVT.

This clonotype was seen only a few times. The V call is TRBV6-5, the J call TRBJ1-5; tentative D call: TRBD1 (6 bases). V was trimmed by 5 bases and J by 1 base, leaving 12 bases between them. Germline CDR1 MNHEY, CDR2 SVGAGI. The CDR3 has 15 residues. The CDR3 region has the DNA TGTGCCAGCAGTGAACAGGGAGGGAGCAATCAGCCCCAGCATTTT. Amino acid sequence: CASSEQGGSNQPQHF.

The V call is TRBV20-1, the J call TRBJ2-5; 8 bases are shared with TRBD1. CDR1 and CDR2 (germline): DFQATT, SNEGSKA (reference sequence). This CDR3 region has 15 residues. J was trimmed by 5 bases and V by 0 bases; bases with no gene match: 8. CDR3 in DNA: TGCAGTGCTAGAGATTCTGCAGGGGGCTGTGAGACCCAGTACTTC. Its translation is CSARDSAGGCETQYF.

This clonotype was observed a handful of times. V gene TRBV7-6 combines with J gene TRBJ1-2; 12 bases are a match to TRBD1. With V trimmed by 5 bases and J by 4 bases, 8 bases remained unmatched. Germline CDR1 is SGHVS and CDR2 is FNYEAQ. The CDR3 spans 16 residues. CDR3 amino acids: CASSLGTGGAGYGYTF. In DNA, the CDR3 is TGTGCCAGCAGCCTCGGGACAGGGGGCGCAGGCTATGGCTACACCTTC.